This TCR beta chain was profiled in a study of CD8+CD57+ T cells in acquired aplastic anemia. Turning to the study itself: DNA recovered from sorted CD4+ and CD8+ cells had a mean of approximately 3.2 ug.

CDR3 length equals 15 residues. Germline loops: CDR1 LNHDA, CDR2 SQIVND (reference sequence). Trimming took off 6 bases at V and 9 bases at J, with 18 bases between the two ends. The patients chosen for sequencing had shown expansion of CD8+CD57+ cells (detected by flow cytometry). Blood samples were obtained from patients who had received no prior therapy. Investigators profiled TCR beta VDJ and CDR3 from genomic DNA template. TCRdb redid the calling of the reads with MiXCR, one entry per CDR3 protein. The sample includes 200,000 to 300,000 distinct CDR3 sequences, about 80% seen only once; the top ten take roughly two fifths.

The sample taken for sequencing was sorted CD4+, CD8+, or CD8+CD57+ T cells (not recorded which) from PBMCs. The chain uses TRBV19 and TRBJ1-6; D call uncertain. The receptor was derived from a human donor with aplastic anemia. DNA of the CDR3: TGTGCCAGTAGATCCACGACAATGAAGGGTTCACCCCTCCACTTT. This gives the protein CASRSTTMKGSPLHF.